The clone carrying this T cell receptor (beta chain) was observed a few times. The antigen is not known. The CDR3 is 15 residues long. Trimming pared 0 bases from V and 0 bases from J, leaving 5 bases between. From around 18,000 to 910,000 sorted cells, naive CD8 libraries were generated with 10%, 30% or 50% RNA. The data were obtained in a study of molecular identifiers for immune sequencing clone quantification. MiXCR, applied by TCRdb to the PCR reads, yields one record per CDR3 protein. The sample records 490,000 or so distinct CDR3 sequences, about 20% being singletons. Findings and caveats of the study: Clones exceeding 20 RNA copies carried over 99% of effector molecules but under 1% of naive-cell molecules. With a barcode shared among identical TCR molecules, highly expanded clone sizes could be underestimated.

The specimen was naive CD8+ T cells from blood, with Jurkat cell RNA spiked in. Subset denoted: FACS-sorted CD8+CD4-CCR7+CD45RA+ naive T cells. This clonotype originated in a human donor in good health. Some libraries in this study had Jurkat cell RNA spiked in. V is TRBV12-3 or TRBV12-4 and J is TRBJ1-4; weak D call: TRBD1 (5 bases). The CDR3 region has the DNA TGTGCCAGCAGTTTAGCCAGGGCAACTAATGAAAAACTGTTTTTT. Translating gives CASSLARATNEKLFF.